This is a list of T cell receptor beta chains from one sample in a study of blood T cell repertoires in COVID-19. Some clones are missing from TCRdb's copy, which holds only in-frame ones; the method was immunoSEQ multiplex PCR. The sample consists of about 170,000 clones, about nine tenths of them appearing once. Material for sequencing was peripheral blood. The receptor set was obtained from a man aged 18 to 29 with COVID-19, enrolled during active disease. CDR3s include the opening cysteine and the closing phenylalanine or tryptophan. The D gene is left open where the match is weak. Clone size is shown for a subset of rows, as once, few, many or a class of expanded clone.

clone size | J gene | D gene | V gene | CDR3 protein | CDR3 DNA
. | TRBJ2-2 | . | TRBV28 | CASSGVAGDRGKDTGELFF | TGTGCCAGCAGTGGGGTAGCGGGAGACAGGGGCAAGGATACCGGGGAGCTGTTTTTT
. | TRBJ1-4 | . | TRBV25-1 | CASSHRTGEKLLF | TGTGCCAGCAGTCATCGGACGGGGGAAAAACTGCTTTTT
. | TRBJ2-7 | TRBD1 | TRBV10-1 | CASNARPGTGVGPETYEQYF | TGCGCCAGCAACGCCCGGCCAGGGACAGGGGTGGGCCCCGAAACTTACGAGCAGTACTTC
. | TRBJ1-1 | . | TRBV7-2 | CASREGTMNTEAFF | TGTGCCAGCAGAGAGGGGACTATGAACACTGAAGCTTTCTTT
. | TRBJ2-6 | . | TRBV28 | CASSLSTGPNVLTF | TGTGCCAGCAGTTTATCGACAGGCCCAAACGTCCTGACTTTC
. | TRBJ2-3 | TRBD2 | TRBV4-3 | CASSHTGLAGGSDADTQYF | TGCGCCAGCAGCCATACGGGACTAGCGGGAGGGTCCGACGCAGATACGCAGTATTTT
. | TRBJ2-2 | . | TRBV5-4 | CASSHPNSGELFF | TGTGCCAGCAGTCATCCTAATTCCGGGGAGCTGTTTTTT
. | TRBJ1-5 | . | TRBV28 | CASSLWDRGQPQHF | TGTGCCAGCAGTTTATGGGACAGAGGTCAGCCCCAGCATTTT
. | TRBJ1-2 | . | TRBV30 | CAWSVALYGYTF | TGTGCCTGGAGTGTAGCCCTGTATGGCTACACCTTC
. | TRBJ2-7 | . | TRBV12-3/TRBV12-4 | CASSTTWAGVYF | TGTGCCAGCAGCACAACGTGGGCCGGGGTGTACTTC
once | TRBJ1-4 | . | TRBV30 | CAWGPSGDEKLLF | TGTGCCTGGGGGCCATCGGGGGATGAAAAACTGCTTTTT
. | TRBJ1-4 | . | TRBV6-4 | CASSDSLDGNEKLFF | TGTGCCAGCAGTGACTCCTTAGACGGGAATGAAAAACTGTTTTTT
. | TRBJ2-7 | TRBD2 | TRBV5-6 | CASSEGLAGYEQYF | TGTGCCAGCAGCGAGGGACTAGCGGGTTACGAGCAGTACTTC
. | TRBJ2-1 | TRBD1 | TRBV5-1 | CASSLYETGGFNEQFF | TGCGCCAGCAGCTTGTACGAGACAGGGGGCTTCAATGAGCAGTTCTTC
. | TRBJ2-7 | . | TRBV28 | CASSFLMGRGTYEQYF | TGTGCCAGCAGTTTTCTAATGGGGAGGGGGACCTACGAGCAGTACTTC
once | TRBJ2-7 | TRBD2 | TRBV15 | CATSSTGLVDEQYF | TGTGCCACCAGCTCGACGGGACTAGTCGACGAGCAGTACTTC
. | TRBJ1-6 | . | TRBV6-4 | CASRVRNSPLHF | TGTGCCAGCAGAGTCAGGAATTCACCCCTCCACTTT
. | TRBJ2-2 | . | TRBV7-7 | CASTPRGTTNTGELFF | TGTGCTAGCACCCCGCGCGGGACCACGAACACCGGGGAGCTGTTTTTT
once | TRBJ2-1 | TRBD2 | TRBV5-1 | CASSSTFSGANNEQFF | TGCGCCAGCAGCTCTACGTTTAGCGGGGCCAACAATGAGCAGTTCTTC
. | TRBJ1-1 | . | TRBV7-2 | CATEPQRRARGNTEAFF | TGTGCCACCGAGCCTCAAAGGCGGGCCCGGGGGAACACTGAAGCTTTCTTT
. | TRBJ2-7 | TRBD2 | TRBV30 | CAWSGLAGVEQYF | TGTGCCTGGAGTGGACTAGCGGGAGTCGAGCAGTACTTC
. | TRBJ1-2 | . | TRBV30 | CAWGPSRGGYGYTF | TGTGCCTGGGGTCCGAGCAGGGGTGGCTATGGCTACACCTTC
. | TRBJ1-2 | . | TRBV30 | CAWSFRGGYTF | TGTGCCTGGAGTTTCAGGGGAGGCTACACCTTC
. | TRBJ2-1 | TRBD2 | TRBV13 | CASSYLAGEVDEQFF | TGTGCCAGCAGCTACCTAGCGGGAGAGGTTGATGAGCAGTTCTTC
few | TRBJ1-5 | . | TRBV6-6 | CASSYSGVNNQPQHF | TGTGCCAGCAGTTACTCAGGGGTCAACAATCAGCCCCAGCATTTT
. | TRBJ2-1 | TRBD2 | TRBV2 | CASSTSGTYNEQFF | TGTGCCAGCAGTACTAGCGGAACCTACAATGAGCAGTTCTTC
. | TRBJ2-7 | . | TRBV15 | CATSRDNYYEQYF | TGTGCCACCTCCCGGGACAACTACTACGAGCAGTACTTC
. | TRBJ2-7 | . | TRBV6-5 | CASSSRGPYYEQYF | TGTGCCAGCAGTTCAAGGGGCCCTTACTACGAGCAGTACTTC
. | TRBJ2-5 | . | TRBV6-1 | CASSALETQYF | TGTGCCAGCAGTGCATTGGAGACCCAGTACTTC
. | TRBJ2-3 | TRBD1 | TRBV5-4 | CASSLGLGQGGTDTQYF | TGTGCCAGCAGCCTGGGCCTCGGACAGGGAGGTACAGATACGCAGTATTTT
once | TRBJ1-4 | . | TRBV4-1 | CASSQDTVDEKLLF | TGCGCCAGCAGCCAAGACACGGTTGATGAAAAACTGCTTTTT
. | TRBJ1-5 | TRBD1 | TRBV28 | CASSSTGGGNQPQHF | TGTGCCAGCAGCTCTACAGGGGGAGGCAATCAGCCCCAGCATTTT
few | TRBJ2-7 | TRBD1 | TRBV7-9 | CASSWGQGRAPYEQYF | TGTGCCAGCAGCTGGGGACAGGGGAGGGCCCCCTACGAGCAGTACTTC
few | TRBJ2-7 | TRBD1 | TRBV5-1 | CASSLGTGERYEQYF | TGCGCCAGCAGCTTAGGGACAGGGGAGAGATACGAGCAGTACTTC
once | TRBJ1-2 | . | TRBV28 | CASSPPGGFGYTF | TGTGCCAGCAGTCCCCCGGGGGGGTTCGGCTACACCTTC
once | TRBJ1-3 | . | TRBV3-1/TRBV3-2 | CASSQDGVSGNTIYF | TGTGCCAGCAGCCAAGACGGGGTCTCTGGAAACACCATATATTTT
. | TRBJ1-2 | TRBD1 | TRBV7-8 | CASSDVGDRANGYTF | TGTGCCAGCAGCGACGTGGGGGACAGGGCGAATGGCTACACCTTC
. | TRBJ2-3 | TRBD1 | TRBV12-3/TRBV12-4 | CATGQGTRDTQYF | TGTGCCACAGGACAGGGGACAAGGGATACGCAGTATTTT
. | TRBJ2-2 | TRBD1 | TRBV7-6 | CASSLGTGVHGELFF | TGTGCCAGCAGCTTAGGGACAGGGGTCCACGGGGAGCTGTTTTTT
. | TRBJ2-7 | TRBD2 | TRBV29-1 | CSVWSSGSGEQYF | TGCAGCGTTTGGTCTAGCGGGTCGGGGGAGCAGTACTTC